Here is one T cell receptor beta chain with its context. The antigen is unknown. The sample belongs to a study of T cells and Merkel cell carcinoma outcomes. Study results and limitations: Repertoire plus T-cell density reportedly predicted Merkel cell carcinoma outcomes.

Using immunoSEQ multiplex PCR, the repertoire was profiled, and TCRdb retains in-frame clones only, with some absent. The data hold some 19,000 clones, with 82% observed a single time. Germline assignment: CDR1 SGHNT and CDR2 YYREEE (reference sequence). This CDR3 is 14 amino acids long. V was pared by 2 bases and J by 2 bases, with 10 bases between. The sequence came from a human donor with Merkel cell carcinoma. Sequencing was done on a sample of tumor tissue from Merkel cell carcinoma. V usage is TRBV5-4 and J usage is TRBJ1-1, with D hard to call. As DNA, the CDR3 is TGTGCCAGCAGCTTTGGAGAAGTTAACACTGAAGCTTTCTTT. Protein sequence: CASSFGEVNTEAFF.